Listed here are 5 T cell receptor beta chains from one sample, sequenced in a study of CD8+ T cells in alopecia areata. Specified treatment: oral pan-JAK inhibitor, 5-10 mg twice daily. After isolation, RNA underwent reverse transcription to generate cDNA as the sequencing template. The table came from immunoSEQ multiplex PCR; TCRdb's copy has only in-frame clones and leaves some out. The sample yields about 270,000 clones, about 62% seen once. The sequencing here drew on CD4+ T cells sorted from blood, taken at week 52, from a patient treated with tofacitinib. The source of these receptors is a human donor with alopecia areata.

The sample holds one count of this clone. The chain combines TRBV27 with TRBJ2-4, with D possibly TRBD2 on 7 matching bases. The germline V gene encodes CDR1 MNHEY and CDR2 SMNVEV (reference sequence). The CDR3 contains 13 residues. The V end was cut by 7 bases, the J end by 8 bases, with 15 bases between. The CDR3 region is CASIDTGRDIQYF. The CDR3, as DNA: TGTGCCAGCATAGACACAGGGAGGGACATTCAGTACTTC.

This clone was found a few times. The rearrangement joins TRBV4-1 to TRBJ2-3; perhaps TRBD2 as D (6 bases). The ends were cut back, 0 bases at V and 0 bases at J, with 13 bases in the middle. The length of the CDR3 is 17 residues. Germline V CDR1 and CDR2: MGHRA, YSYEKL. CDR3 in DNA: TGCGCCAGCAGCCAAGATTGGGGACGGGGGAGCACAGATACGCAGTATTTT. Residues: CASSQDWGRGSTDTQYF.

This sequence joins TRBV6-5 and TRBJ1-2; D might be TRBD1 (5 bases). Germline values: CDR1 MNHEY, CDR2 SVGAGI. Trimming took off 6 bases at V and 5 bases at J, with 10 bases between the two ends. The CDR3 runs to 12 residues. CDR3 nucleotides: TGTGCCAGCAGCTCCCCAGGGTATGGCTACACCTTC. This sequence encodes CASSSPGYGYTF.

The V gene is TRBV5-1, the J gene TRBJ2-2; the D gene is possibly TRBD1 (6 bases). V lost 3 bases and J lost 10, with 19 bases in between. Germline CDR1 is SGHRS and CDR2 is YFSETQ. The CDR3 consists of 15 residues. The CDR3: CASSWNLNRVEELFF. The CDR3 coding sequence is TGCGCCAGCAGCTGGAACCTCAACAGGGTTGAGGAGCTGTTTTTT.

This clone was seen a few times. The chain joins TRBV14 to TRBJ1-2, with D perhaps matching TRBD1 (5 bases). The CDR3 contains 16 residues. Germline-derived CDR1 and CDR2 are SGHDN and FVKESK. V lost 0 bases and J 5 bases, leaving 16 bases between the germline ends. CDR3 bases: TGTGCCAGCAGCCAAGATATCGCCAGGGAACTTTATGGCTACACCTTC. The encoded protein is CASSQDIARELYGYTF.